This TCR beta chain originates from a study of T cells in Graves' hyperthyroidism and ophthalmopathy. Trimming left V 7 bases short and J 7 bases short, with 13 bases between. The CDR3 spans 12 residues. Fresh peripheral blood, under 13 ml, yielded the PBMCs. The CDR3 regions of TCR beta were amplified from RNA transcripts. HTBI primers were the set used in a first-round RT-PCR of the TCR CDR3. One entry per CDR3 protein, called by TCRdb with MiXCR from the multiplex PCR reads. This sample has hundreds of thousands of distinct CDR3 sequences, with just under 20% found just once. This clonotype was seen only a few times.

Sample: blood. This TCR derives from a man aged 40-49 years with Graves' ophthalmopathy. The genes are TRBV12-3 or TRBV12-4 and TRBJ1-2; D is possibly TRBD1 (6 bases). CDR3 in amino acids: CASTSGDSGYTF. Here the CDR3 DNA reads TGTGCCAGCACTTCAGGGGATTCTGGCTACACCTTC.